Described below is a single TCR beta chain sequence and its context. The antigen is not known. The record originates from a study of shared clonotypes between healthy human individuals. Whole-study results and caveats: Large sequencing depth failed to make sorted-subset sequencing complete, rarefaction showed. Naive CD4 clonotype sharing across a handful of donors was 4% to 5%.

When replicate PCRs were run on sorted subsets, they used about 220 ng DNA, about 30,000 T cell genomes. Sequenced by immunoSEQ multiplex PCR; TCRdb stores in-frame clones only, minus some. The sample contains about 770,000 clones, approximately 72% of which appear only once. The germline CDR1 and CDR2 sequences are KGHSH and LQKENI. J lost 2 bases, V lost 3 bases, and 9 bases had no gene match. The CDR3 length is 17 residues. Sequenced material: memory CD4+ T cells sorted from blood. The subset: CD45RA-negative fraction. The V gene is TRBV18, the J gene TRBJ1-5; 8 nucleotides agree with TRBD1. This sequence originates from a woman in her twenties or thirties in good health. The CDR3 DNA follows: TGTGCCAGCTCACCCCAGGACAGGGTGAGGGGCAATCAGCCCCAGCATTTT. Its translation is CASSPQDRVRGNQPQHF.